These 28 T cell receptor beta chains originate from one sample sequenced in a study of T cells in localized non-small cell lung cancer. The protocol was immunoSEQ multiplex PCR, while the TCRdb copy is restricted to in-frame clones and leaves out a portion. The table has 70,000 to 95,000 clones, just over 90% seen once. Sequences were derived from PBMCs, sampled before any cancer treatment. These receptor sequences come from a woman aged 35-75 years with stage II squamous cell lung carcinoma.

CDR3 nucleotide sequence: TGTGCCAGCAACCTGGATACGAACACCGGGGAGCTGTTTTTT. It encodes CASNLDTNTGELFF. The chain couples TRBV7-9 to TRBJ2-2, with unresolved D. Germline V lookup: CDR1 SEHNR, CDR2 FQNEAQ (reference sequence). Trimming took 7 bases from V and 0 from J, leaving 9 bases between them. CDR3 size: 14 residues.

The rearrangement uses TRBV15 and TRBJ2-5, with 7 positions matching TRBD2. V was pared by 1 base and J by 2 bases, with 13 bases of the junction left unmatched. The germline CDR1 and CDR2 sequences are LNHNV and YYDKDF (reference sequence). This CDR3 contains 18 residues. CDR3 bases: TGTGCCACCAGCAGAGGGGAATCCGGGAGGACCGCTCAAGAGACCCAGTACTTC. Encoded protein: CATSRGESGRTAQETQYF.

This chain joins TRBV18 and TRBJ2-2; D gene unclear. The germline CDR1 and CDR2 sequences are KGHSH and LQKENI. Trimming pared 1 base from V and 1 base from J, leaving 1 base between. The CDR3 covers 13 residues. CDR3 region: CASSPRNTGELFF. CDR3 in DNA: TGTGCCAGCTCACCACGGAACACCGGGGAGCTGTTTTTT.

V usage is TRBV6-5 and J usage is TRBJ1-1, with D perhaps TRBD1 (6 bases). The CDR3 has 11 residues. Germline V gene data show CDR1 as MNHEY and CDR2 as SVGAGI. V lost 5 bases and J lost 9, with 10 bases in between. CDR3 region: CASSNRVQAFF. DNA of the CDR3: TGTGCCAGCAGTAACAGGGTTCAAGCTTTCTTT.

V and J are TRBV5-1 and TRBJ1-2; D uncertain. The CDR3 is made up of 14 amino acids. Trimming took off 0 bases at V and 7 bases at J, with 13 bases between the two ends. In germline, CDR1 is SGHRS, CDR2 YFSETQ. CDR3 coding DNA: TGCGCCAGCAGCTTGGATATCGGACCAAGTGGCTACACCTTC. Translated, it gives CASSLDIGPSGYTF.

The chain carries TRBV28 and TRBJ1-2, with 10 nucleotides matching TRBD1. This CDR3 has 14 residues. The trim removed 5 bases at V and 5 bases at J, leaving 5 bases unmatched. Per germline, CDR1 MDHEN and CDR2 SYDVKM. The CDR3 loop is CASSRDRGGYGYTF. The CDR3 DNA is TGTGCCAGCAGTCGGGACAGGGGAGGATATGGCTACACCTTC.

The J gene is TRBJ1-2, the V gene TRBV7-8; TRBD1 matches 9 bases. With 2 bases clipped from V and 4 bases from J, the junction kept 5 bases outside the gene matches. This CDR3 is built from 15 residues. From germline, CDR1 is SGHVS and CDR2 FQNEAQ. CDR3 bases: TGTGCCAGCAGCTTATTGGGACAGGGACTCTATGGCTACACCTTC. Its protein product is CASSLLGQGLYGYTF.

Comment on this clone: A read error may produce the germline difference seen at one junction end. The chain employs TRBV7-7 and TRBJ2-5, with 13 bases aligning to TRBD2. Germline values: CDR1 SSHAT, CDR2 FNYEAQ (reference sequence). This CDR3 has 18 amino acids. The CDR3 nucleotides are TGTGCTAGCAGCTTTGGGACTAGCGGGGCAGGGGTCGTAGAGACCCAGTACTTC. This translates into CASSFGTSGAGVVETQYF.

Ten or more counts support this clone. The chain carries TRBV28 and TRBJ2-5, with 7 bases lining up with TRBD1. With V trimmed by 4 bases and J by 3 bases, 5 bases remained unmatched. Looked up from germline, CDR1 is MDHEN and CDR2 is SYDVKM. This CDR3 has 14 residues. The CDR3: CASSSGTDEETQYF. The CDR3 DNA is TGTGCCAGCAGTTCCGGGACAGATGAAGAGACCCAGTACTTC.

The chain recombines TRBV4-1 with TRBJ1-5, with D maybe TRBD1 (6 bases). With 1 base removed from V and 2 bases from J, the gap between germline ends came to 6 bases. CDR1 and CDR2 from the germline V gene are MGHRA and YSYEKL. CDR3 length equals 14 residues. CDR3 loop: CASSQAGGNQPQHF. The CDR3 nucleotides read TGCGCCAGCAGCCAAGCAGGGGGCAATCAGCCCCAGCATTTT.

The V call is TRBV19, the J call TRBJ1-1; D gene ambiguous. CDR3 size: 11 residues. V dropped 5 bases and J dropped 6 bases, with 7 bases sitting between them. The germline gives CDR1 LNHDA, CDR2 SQIVND (reference sequence). CDR3: CASSSDPEAFF. CDR3 nucleotides: TGTGCCAGTAGTTCGGACCCTGAAGCTTTCTTT. The entire variable domain, with the rest obtained from reference TRBV19 and TRBJ1-1, is as follows: DGGITQSPKYLFRKEGQNVTLSCEQNLNHDAMYWYRQDPGQGLRLIYYSQIVNDFQKGDIAEGYSVSREKKESFPLTVTSAQKNPTAFYLCASSSDPEAFFGQGTRLTVV.

The chain joins TRBV7-9 to TRBJ1-4; D may be TRBD1 (5 bases). V dropped 3 bases and J dropped 16 bases, with 12 bases sitting between them. The germline V gene has CDR1 SEHNR and CDR2 FQNEAQ (reference sequence). CDR3 length: 11 amino acids. DNA for the CDR3: TGTGCCAGCAGCTTCGGGGCGGTGTGGTTTTTT. Protein product: CASSFGAVWFF.

The rearrangement joins TRBV7-6 to TRBJ2-7; no clear D. V was trimmed by 5 bases and J by 0 bases, leaving 11 bases between them. Per germline, CDR1 SGHVS and CDR2 FNYEAQ. The CDR3 has 14 residues. CDR3 loop: CASSRTDRSYEQYF. As DNA, the CDR3 is TGTGCCAGCAGCCGGACGGACCGCTCCTACGAGCAGTACTTC.

This chain links TRBV10-3 with TRBJ1-5; tentative D call: TRBD1 (6 bases). This CDR3 region has 13 residues. V was clipped by 4 bases and J by 8 bases, with 12 bases between them. The germline V gene encodes CDR1 ENHRY and CDR2 SYGVKD. The CDR3 sequence is CAISVNREEPQHF. As DNA, the CDR3 is TGTGCCATCAGTGTCAACAGGGAGGAGCCCCAGCATTTT.

V gene TRBV19 combines with J gene TRBJ2-7; 8 bases are a match to TRBD2. The CDR3 consists of 16 residues. With V trimmed by 2 bases and J by 5 bases, 11 bases remained unmatched. Germline loops: CDR1 LNHDA, CDR2 SQIVND (reference sequence). The CDR3 nucleotides are TGTGCCAGTAGTATACGAAGGAGCGGGAGCTCGAACGAGCAGTACTTC. Amino acid sequence: CASSIRRSGSSNEQYF.

This chain joins TRBV27 and TRBJ2-7, with D possibly matching TRBD2 (5 bases). The CDR3 contains 13 residues. Trimming cost V 8 bases and J 4 bases, with 15 bases left between them. Germline V CDR1 and CDR2: MNHEY, SMNVEV (reference sequence). The CDR3 nucleotides are TGTGCCAGCGCGAGGGTAGCAGTGTACGAGCAGTACTTC. It translates to CASARVAVYEQYF.

The chain couples TRBV7-9 to TRBJ1-1; TRBD1 aligns across 11 bases. The CDR3 is 14 amino acids. J lost 10 bases, V lost 5 bases, and 9 bases had no gene match. The germline V gene encodes CDR1 SEHNR and CDR2 FQNEAQ (reference sequence). The CDR3 DNA reads TGTGCCAGCAGCACGTACGGGACAGGGGGAGTAGCTTTCTTT. Its translation is CASSTYGTGGVAFF.

This chain connects TRBV27 to TRBJ2-7; maybe TRBD2 (7 bases). The V end was cut by 6 bases, the J end by 3 bases, with 21 bases between. Germline V lookup: CDR1 MNHEY, CDR2 SMNVEV (reference sequence). The CDR3 runs 16 residues. The CDR3 sequence: CASSPLSRGGFYEQYF. Written as DNA, the CDR3 is TGTGCCAGCAGCCCACTGAGCAGGGGAGGGTTCTACGAGCAGTACTTC.

V gene TRBV12-5 combines with J gene TRBJ1-1; 7 bases align to TRBD1. The CDR3 is 15 amino acids. Germline CDR1 LGHNT, CDR2 FRNRAP. J gave up 3 bases and V 2 bases, and 6 bases lay outside the gene matches. The CDR3 coding sequence is TGTGCTAGTGGTTTGATATTAGGGACAGACACTGAAGCTTTCTTT. Protein product: CASGLILGTDTEAFF.

The genes are TRBV9 and TRBJ2-3; D is uncertain. The CDR3 runs 12 residues. Germline V CDR1 and CDR2: SGDLS, YYNGEE. V lost 1 base to trimming and J lost 5 bases, with 5 bases between them. CDR3 sequence: CASSVLKDTQYF. CDR3 nucleotide sequence: TGTGCCAGCAGCGTATTGAAAGATACGCAGTATTTT.

Concerning this clone: This likely reflects a read error, since a far larger clone is one base away. The rearrangement joins TRBV4-2 to TRBJ1-2; weak D call: TRBD1 (5 bases). Germline V lookup: CDR1 LGHNA, CDR2 YNFKEQ. V lost 0 bases to trimming and J lost 8 bases, with 19 bases between them. This CDR3 region has 16 residues. The CDR3 region has the DNA TGTGCCAGCAGCCAAGATCCAGGGCCGGGGGTAGACGGCTACACCTTC. It yields the protein CASSQDPGPGVDGYTF.

The chain carries TRBV5-3 and TRBJ2-7; unclear D gene. TRBV5-3 is placed among ORFs of uncertain function. This CDR3 is 14 amino acids long. Trimming shortened V by 1 base and J by 0 bases, and 8 bases separated the two germline ends. The CDR3: CARSLLNSSYEQYF. As DNA, the CDR3 is TGTGCCAGAAGCTTGCTGAACAGCTCCTACGAGCAGTACTTC.

This chain connects TRBV19 to TRBJ1-2; TRBD1 aligns across 7 bases. The trim removed 5 bases at V and 4 bases at J, leaving 7 bases unmatched. CDR1 and CDR2 from the germline V gene are LNHDA and SQIVND (reference sequence). This CDR3 region has 14 residues. In nucleotides, the CDR3 is TGTGCCAGTAGTCAAGGGCAGGGGGGCTATGGCTACACCTTC. This translates into CASSQGQGGYGYTF.

This chain joins TRBV6-5 and TRBJ2-2; the D is unclear. CDR3 length: 13 residues. V was shortened by 5 bases and J by 4 bases, with 8 bases between the two germline ends. Germline CDR1 MNHEY, CDR2 SVGAGI. The CDR3 DNA reads TGTGCCAGCAGTCGGTACCCCACCGGGGAGCTGTTTTTT. Translated: CASSRYPTGELFF.

This chain joins TRBV28 and TRBJ2-2; 9 positions match TRBD1. There are 16 residues in the CDR3. Losses at the gene ends were 6 bases for V and 5 bases for J; bases not matched to a gene: 10. Germline V gene sequence: CDR1 MDHEN, CDR2 SYDVKM. The CDR3: CASSKPGQGRTGELFF. The CDR3 nucleotides read TGTGCCAGCAGCAAACCGGGACAGGGAAGGACCGGGGAGCTGTTTTTT.

CDR3: CASRADHTPNYGYTF. In DNA form, the CDR3 reads TGTGCCAGCAGGGCGGACCACACGCCTAACTATGGCTACACCTTC. V usage is TRBV2 and J usage is TRBJ1-2; D gene uncertain. Germline assignment: CDR1 SNHLY and CDR2 FYNNEI. Trimming stripped 6 bases from V and 0 bases from J, with 14 bases between. This CDR3 spans 15 amino acids.

The rearrangement uses TRBV16 and TRBJ2-5, with D tentatively TRBD1 (6 bases). CDR1 and CDR2 from the germline V gene are KGHSY and FQNENV. Trimming took off 0 bases at V and 5 bases at J, with 10 bases between the two ends. CDR3 length: 14 residues. The CDR3 DNA is TGTGCCAGCAGCCAATCGTGGGGGCTGGAGACCCAGTACTTC. It specifies CASSQSWGLETQYF.

This sequence joins TRBV4-2 and TRBJ1-1, with 11 bases fitting TRBD1. The CDR3 has 15 amino acids. The trim removed 0 bases at V and 4 bases at J, leaving 1 base unmatched. The germline V gene encodes CDR1 LGHNA and CDR2 YNFKEQ. Here the CDR3 DNA reads TGTGCCAGCAGCCAAGAGGGACAGGGGGGCACTGAAGCTTTCTTT. Its translation: CASSQEGQGGTEAFF.